Listed below are T cell receptor beta chains from one sample, sequenced in a study of T-cell reconstitution after alpha-beta-depleted transplantation in children. TCRdb analysed the PCR reads with MiXCR anew, one entry per CDR3 protein. This table has 900,000 or so distinct CDR3 sequences, about 16% appearing once. The source material was PBMCs, mostly from graft donor cells, sampled 360 days after TCRalphabeta/CD19-depleted stem cell transplant. These TCRs come from a male patient younger than 18 who had a stem cell transplant for acute lymphoblastic leukemia, so the T cells may come from the graft donor. Both conserved end residues are part of each CDR3. The D gene is left open where the match is weak. Only some rows state a clone size, as once, few, many or a class for expanded clones.

d_call	v_call	clone_size	cdr3_length	j_call	cdr3_aa	cdr3_nt
-	TRBV27	few	15	TRBJ1-1	CASSLSAGPNTEAFF	TGTGCCAGCAGTTTATCGGCCGGCCCGAACACTGAAGCTTTCTTT
-	TRBV24-1	few	14	TRBJ1-5	CATSDQSSNQPQHF	TGTGCCACCAGTGACCAGTCGAGCAATCAGCCCCAGCATTTT
-	TRBV27	few	16	TRBJ2-2	CASSYSNTPNTGELFF	TGTGCCAGCAGCTACTCTAACACCCCGAACACCGGGGAGCTGTTTTTT
-	TRBV7-2	few	16	TRBJ2-3	CASRMGSLVFTDTQYF	TGTGCCAGCAGAATGGGGAGCTTAGTGTTCACAGATACGCAGTATTTT
TRBD2	TRBV12-3/TRBV12-4	-	16	TRBJ2-3	CASSLVGLAGNRGQYF	TGTGCCAGCAGTTTAGTGGGACTAGCCGGAAATCGAGGGCAGTATTTT
TRBD2	TRBV24-1	many	16	TRBJ2-1	CATSETGLAGTNEQFF	TGTGCCACCAGTGAGACCGGACTAGCGGGAACCAATGAGCAGTTCTTC
TRBD2	TRBV5-1	many	14	TRBJ2-7	CASSFSGGTYEQYF	TGCGCCAGCAGCTTCAGCGGGGGGACCTACGAGCAGTACTTC
-	TRBV18	few	15	TRBJ2-3	CASSPGHLDTDTQYF	TGTGCCAGCTCACCGGGACACCTAGACACAGATACGCAGTATTTT
-	TRBV4-2	-	16	TRBJ1-5	CASSQDRRSANQPQHF	TGTGCCAGCAGCCAAGATCGGAGAAGCGCCAATCAGCCCCAGCATTTT
TRBD2	TRBV18	-	18	TRBJ2-7	CASSPLPGLAGGPHEQYF	TGTGCCAGCTCACCACTCCCGGGACTAGCGGGAGGGCCCCACGAGCAGTACTTC
-	TRBV29-1	many	14	TRBJ2-4	CSVAGRLAKNIQYF	TGCAGCGTGGCGGGACGGCTAGCCAAAAACATTCAGTACTTC
-	TRBV9	-	13	TRBJ2-1	CASSVEVGNEQFF	TGTGCCAGCAGCGTAGAAGTCGGTAATGAGCAGTTCTTC
TRBD2	TRBV4-1	many	16	TRBJ2-1	CASSQLAGGYGNEQFF	TGCGCCAGCAGCCAATTAGCGGGAGGCTACGGGAATGAGCAGTTCTTC
TRBD2	TRBV10-1	-	16	TRBJ2-7	CASSRKLAGGMDEQYF	TGCGCCAGCAGTAGAAAACTAGCGGGAGGTATGGACGAGCAGTACTTC
TRBD1	TRBV5-1	many	18	TRBJ1-2	CASSFSPFSGQDDYGYTF	TGCGCCAGCAGCTTCTCTCCATTTTCGGGACAGGATGACTATGGCTACACCTTC
TRBD1	TRBV9	many	15	TRBJ1-1	CASSLTNTGETEAFF	TGTGCCAGCAGCCTAACCAACACAGGGGAGACTGAAGCTTTCTTT
-	TRBV5-1	-	14	TRBJ2-1	CASSLWGSDNEQFF	TGCGCCAGCAGCTTGTGGGGGTCCGACAATGAGCAGTTCTTC
-	TRBV6-1	-	16	TRBJ2-6	CASNVGRWSGTNVLTF	TGTGCCAGCAACGTCGGCAGGTGGTCTGGGACCAACGTCCTGACTTTC
TRBD1	TRBV7-3	-	15	TRBJ1-2	CASSLLGDSHYGYTF	TGTGCCAGCAGCTTATTGGGGGACAGTCACTATGGCTACACCTTC
-	TRBV7-9	few	15	TRBJ2-1	CASSLVGTENNEQFF	TGTGCCAGCAGCTTGGTCGGGACTGAAAACAATGAGCAGTTCTTC
-	TRBV6-5	many	16	TRBJ1-4	CASSYSMEGVREKLFF	TGTGCCAGCAGTTACTCGATGGAAGGGGTACGGGAAAAACTGTTTTTT
-	TRBV20-1	-	11	TRBJ1-2	CSARWGYGYTF	TGCAGTGCTAGATGGGGTTATGGCTACACCTTC
-	TRBV4-1	few	15	TRBJ1-5	CASSRFSLNNQPQHF	TGCGCCAGCTCTCGGTTTTCCTTGAACAATCAGCCCCAGCATTTT
TRBD2	TRBV12-3/TRBV12-4	many	16	TRBJ2-1	CASGAGGGRSYNEQFF	TGTGCCAGCGGGGCGGGGGGAGGCCGCTCCTACAATGAGCAGTTCTTC
TRBD1	TRBV7-9	-	15	TRBJ2-7	CASSLGRDRAHEQYF	TGTGCCAGCAGCTTAGGCCGGGACAGGGCCCACGAGCAGTACTTC
TRBD1	TRBV20-1	few	14	TRBJ2-7	CSARIGTAFYEQYF	TGCAGTGCTAGGATCGGGACAGCCTTCTACGAGCAGTACTTC
-	TRBV7-2	-	15	TRBJ2-7	CASSSRVGGDYKQYF	TGTGCCAGCAGCAGCAGGGTCGGAGGAGACTACAAGCAGTACTTC
-	TRBV12-3/TRBV12-4	few	15	TRBJ2-1	CASSLGYQGYNEQFF	TGTGCCAGCAGTTTAGGCTACCAGGGTTACAATGAGCAGTTCTTC
-	TRBV4-1	-	15	TRBJ1-5	CASSQGTASNQPQHF	TGCGCCAGCAGCCAAGGGACGGCTAGCAATCAGCCCCAGCATTTT
-	TRBV10-3	few	13	TRBJ2-5	CAISESPGRSQYF	TGTGCCATCAGTGAGTCGCCTGGCCGATCCCAGTACTTC
TRBD1	TRBV10-3	-	12	TRBJ2-3	CAIGQGGDTQYF	TGTGCCATTGGACAGGGTGGAGATACGCAGTATTTT
-	TRBV29-1	-	13	TRBJ2-3	CSVGRGDADTQYF	TGCAGCGTTGGTAGGGGAGACGCAGATACGCAGTATTTT
TRBD2	TRBV11-1	few	16	TRBJ2-2	CASSTALAAYTGELFF	TGTGCCAGCAGCACCGCACTAGCGGCTTACACCGGGGAGCTGTTTTTT
TRBD2	TRBV12-3/TRBV12-4	few	15	TRBJ2-1	CASSLYGGRVNEQFF	TGTGCCAGCAGTTTGTATGGCGGGAGGGTGAATGAGCAGTTCTTC
TRBD2	TRBV5-5	many	15	TRBJ2-7	CASSLVLAGYYEQYF	TGTGCCAGCAGCTTGGTACTAGCGGGGTACTACGAGCAGTACTTC
TRBD2	TRBV5-1	few	15	TRBJ2-3	CASSFIAGRTDTQYF	TGCGCCAGCAGCTTTATAGCGGGCCGCACAGATACGCAGTATTTT
-	TRBV20-1	-	15	TRBJ2-3	CSASVWGTSPDTQYF	TGCAGTGCTAGTGTTTGGGGTACATCCCCAGATACGCAGTATTTT
TRBD1	TRBV20-1	-	14	TRBJ2-3	CSATGTEYTDTQYF	TGCAGTGCGACCGGGACAGAGTACACAGATACGCAGTATTTT
TRBD2	TRBV7-3	-	18	TRBJ2-2	CASSLTFSGRRLSGELFF	TGTGCCAGCAGCTTAACGTTTAGCGGGAGACGGTTATCCGGGGAGCTGTTTTTT
-	TRBV7-3	-	16	TRBJ2-7	CASSTRNRDPSYEQYF	TGTGCCAGCAGCACACGAAACAGGGACCCTTCCTACGAGCAGTACTTC
TRBD2	TRBV12-3/TRBV12-4	-	13	TRBJ2-7	CASGLAGDYEQYF	TGTGCCAGTGGACTAGCGGGAGACTACGAGCAGTACTTC
TRBD2	TRBV6-2/TRBV6-3	-	18	TRBJ2-2	CASSRTGELADNTGELFF	TGTGCCAGCAGCCGTACCGGGGAGCTAGCGGATAACACCGGGGAGCTGTTTTTT
TRBD1	TRBV29-1	-	15	TRBJ2-7	CSVEVDRDLSYEQYF	TGCAGCGTGGAGGTGGACAGGGATCTATCCTACGAGCAGTACTTC
-	TRBV12-3/TRBV12-4	many	14	TRBJ2-5	CASSDRDSQETQYF	TGTGCCAGCAGTGACCGGGACTCCCAAGAGACCCAGTACTTC
-	TRBV27	-	15	TRBJ1-5	CASSPRHSSNQPQHF	TGTGCCAGCAGTCCCCGGCACTCTAGCAATCAGCCCCAGCATTTT
TRBD2	TRBV20-1	-	13	TRBJ2-7	CSAREGGEYEQYF	TGCAGTGCTAGAGAGGGGGGGGAATACGAGCAGTACTTC
TRBD2	TRBV29-1	few	16	TRBJ2-1	CSVGARLAGGPLEQFF	TGCAGCGTAGGGGCTAGACTAGCGGGAGGCCCCCTTGAGCAGTTCTTC
-	TRBV11-2	-	15	TRBJ2-1	CASSRLGDWENEQFF	TGTGCCAGCAGCCGCCTGGGGGATTGGGAGAATGAGCAGTTCTTC
-	TRBV27	-	17	TRBJ2-1	CASSPPPLGLGSNEQFF	TGTGCCAGCAGTCCACCCCCTCTGGGGCTGGGTAGTAATGAGCAGTTCTTC
TRBD2	TRBV20-1	-	18	TRBJ2-3	CSVSERLAGLAPGDTQYF	TGCAGTGTTAGTGAGAGACTAGCGGGCTTAGCGCCGGGGGATACGCAGTATTTT
-	TRBV18	-	13	TRBJ2-4	CASSPRAGNIQYF	TGTGCCAGCTCACCAAGGGCCGGAAACATTCAGTACTTC